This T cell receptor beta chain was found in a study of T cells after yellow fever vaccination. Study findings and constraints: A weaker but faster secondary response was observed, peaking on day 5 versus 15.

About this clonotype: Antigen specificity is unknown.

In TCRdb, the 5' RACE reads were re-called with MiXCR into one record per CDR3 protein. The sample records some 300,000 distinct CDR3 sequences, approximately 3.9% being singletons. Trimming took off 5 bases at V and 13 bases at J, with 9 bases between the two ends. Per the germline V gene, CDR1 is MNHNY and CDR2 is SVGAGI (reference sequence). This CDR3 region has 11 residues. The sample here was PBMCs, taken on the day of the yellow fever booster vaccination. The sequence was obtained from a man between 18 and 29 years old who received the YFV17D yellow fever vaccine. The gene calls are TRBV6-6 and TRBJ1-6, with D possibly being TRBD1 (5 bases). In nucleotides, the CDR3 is TGTGCCAGCAGTGCCCCAGGGCCCCTCCACTTT. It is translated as CASSAPGPLHF.